Listed below are T cell receptor beta chains from one sample, sequenced in a study of cytomegalovirus exposure and HLA in healthy donors. The method was immunoSEQ multiplex PCR; TCRdb's version includes in-frame clones alone and lacks a portion of them. The sample lists 80,000 to 100,000 clones, over 75% occurring once. The sequencing sample was made of PBMCs. The receptors shown here come from a man younger than 35 in good health and CMV-seropositive. CDR3s include the opening cysteine and the closing phenylalanine or tryptophan. A D gene is named only where the DNA matches it firmly. Only part of the rows carry a size: once, few, many, or a class if the clone is expanded.

v_call,j_call,d_call,clone_size,cdr3_aa,cdr3_nt
TRBV4-1,TRBJ1-2,TRBD1,once,CASSQDSGSQGAHGYTF,TGCGCCAGCAGCCAAGATTCGGGTTCACAGGGGGCGCATGGCTACACCTTC
TRBV11-2,TRBJ2-1,TRBD2,.,CASSRTSGNSYNEQFF,TGTGCCAGCAGCCGGACTAGCGGAAACTCCTACAATGAGCAGTTCTTC
TRBV7-3,TRBJ2-1,TRBD2,.,CASSSTPMLAGINNEQFF,TGTGCCAGCAGCTCTACCCCAATGCTAGCGGGGATAAACAATGAGCAGTTCTTC
TRBV7-2,TRBJ2-7,.,.,CASSFSSGNYEQYF,TGTGCCAGCAGCTTTAGCAGCGGAAACTACGAGCAGTACTTC
TRBV19,TRBJ1-1,.,.,CASRTSGGWTEAFF,TGTGCCAGTAGAACCTCGGGGGGCTGGACTGAAGCTTTCTTT
TRBV29-1,TRBJ1-1,TRBD1,.,CSVMTGGWTEAFF,TGCAGCGTAATGACAGGGGGGTGGACTGAAGCTTTCTTT
TRBV6-1,TRBJ2-5,.,.,CASSVKGVAGETQYF,TGTGCCAGCAGTGTAAAAGGAGTGGCGGGGGAGACCCAGTACTTC
TRBV7-9,TRBJ1-4,TRBD1,.,CASSHRTGRDEKLFF,TGTGCCAGCAGCCATAGGACAGGGAGGGATGAAAAACTGTTTTTT
TRBV7-8,TRBJ2-5,.,.,CASSPPAEETQYF,TGTGCCAGCAGCCCACCCGCGGAAGAGACCCAGTACTTC
TRBV25-1,TRBJ2-5,.,.,CASSETRGYQETQYF,TGTGCCAGCAGTGAAACAAGGGGATACCAAGAGACCCAGTACTTC
TRBV7-9,TRBJ2-3,.,.,CASSKGSTDTQYF,TGTGCCAGCAGCAAAGGGAGTACGGATACGCAGTATTTT
TRBV5-4,TRBJ2-7,TRBD1,once,CASSKGQSIGQYF,TGTGCCAGCAGCAAGGGACAGTCCATAGGGCAGTACTTC
TRBV5-1,TRBJ2-7,.,.,CASRAGTSYEQYF,TGCGCCAGCAGGGCCGGGACTTCCTACGAGCAGTACTTC
TRBV2,TRBJ2-3,TRBD2,once,CASSVGNGGGSDTQYF,TGTGCCAGCAGTGTGGGAAACGGGGGAGGGTCAGATACGCAGTATTTT
TRBV9,TRBJ2-3,TRBD2,.,CASSDQTSGRAKDTQYF,TGTGCCAGCAGCGACCAGACTAGCGGGAGGGCCAAAGATACGCAGTATTTT
TRBV5-1,TRBJ2-1,TRBD2,.,CASSFRTSGGYNEQFF,TGCGCCAGCAGCTTCCGGACTAGCGGGGGCTACAATGAGCAGTTCTTC
TRBV7-2,TRBJ2-1,TRBD1,.,CASSLTTGGSYNEQFF,TGTGCCAGCAGCTTGACTACAGGGGGCTCCTACAATGAGCAGTTCTTC
TRBV11-1,TRBJ2-1,.,.,CASSLTTQGSSYNEQFF,TGTGCCAGCAGCTTAACCACACAGGGAAGCTCCTACAATGAGCAGTTCTTC
TRBV10-3,TRBJ2-7,.,.,CAISESGPREDEQYF,TGTGCCATCAGTGAGTCTGGTCCGAGAGAGGACGAGCAGTACTTC
TRBV19,TRBJ2-7,.,.,CASSIAGGMTYEQYF,TGTGCCAGTAGTATAGCCGGCGGGATGACCTACGAGCAGTACTTC
TRBV5-1,TRBJ1-4,TRBD1,.,CASSPTGHRTTNEKLFF,TGCGCCAGCAGCCCGACAGGGCACCGTACAACTAATGAAAAACTGTTTTTT
TRBV5-6,TRBJ2-3,TRBD1,.,CASSPKVGTGALPDTQYF,TGTGCCAGCAGCCCGAAAGTTGGGACAGGGGCCTTACCAGATACGCAGTATTTT
TRBV13,TRBJ2-7,TRBD2,.,CASSLGLSGSYEQYF,TGTGCCAGCAGCTTAGGTCTTAGCGGGAGTTACGAGCAGTACTTC
TRBV5-5,TRBJ1-1,.,.,CASSQGTATEAFF,TGTGCCAGCAGCCAAGGGACTGCCACTGAAGCTTTCTTT
TRBV5-8,TRBJ2-4,.,.,CASSLAGVKNIQYF,TGTGCCAGCAGCTTGGCCGGTGTCAAAAACATTCAGTACTTC
TRBV6-1,TRBJ1-1,.,.,CASREYTEAFF,TGTGCCAGCAGGGAGTACACTGAAGCTTTCTTT
TRBV19,TRBJ2-6,TRBD1,.,CASQTGDISGANVLTF,TGTGCCAGTCAAACAGGGGACATCTCTGGGGCCAACGTCCTGACTTTC
TRBV7-9,TRBJ1-2,.,.,CASSQRGANYGYTF,TGTGCCAGCAGCCAACGGGGAGCTAACTATGGCTACACCTTC